This T cell receptor beta chain was recorded in a study of control samples from healthy donors and cancer patients. V lost 6 bases to trimming and J lost 2 bases; unmatched junction nucleotides: 12. The CDR3 contains 15 residues. Germline CDR1 and CDR2: SQVTM and ANQGSEA. This table comes from immunoSEQ multiplex PCR, and its TCRdb copy is limited to in-frame clones, with some not included. The sample holds roughly 100,000 clones, approximately 91% seen once. V gene TRBV29-1 combines with J gene TRBJ1-2, with TRBD1 matching 7 bases. This receptor was obtained from a woman younger than 45 in good health. The sample taken for sequencing was blood. Here the CDR3 DNA reads TGCAGCGTCGAATACGGGACAGTAACGAACTATGGCTACACCTTC. Translation: CSVEYGTVTNYGYTF.